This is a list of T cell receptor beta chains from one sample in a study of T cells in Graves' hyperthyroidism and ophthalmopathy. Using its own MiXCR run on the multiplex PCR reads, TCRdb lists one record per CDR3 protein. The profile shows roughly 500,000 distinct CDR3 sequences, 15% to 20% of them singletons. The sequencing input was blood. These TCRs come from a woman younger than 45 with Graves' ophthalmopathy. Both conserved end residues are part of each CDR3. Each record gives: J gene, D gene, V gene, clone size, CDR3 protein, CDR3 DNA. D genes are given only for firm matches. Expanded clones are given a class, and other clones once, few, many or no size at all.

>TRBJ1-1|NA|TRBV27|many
CASSLSEGNTEAFF
TGTGCCAGCAGTTTATCGGAGGGAAACACTGAAGCTTTCTTT
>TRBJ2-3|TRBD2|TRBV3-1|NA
CASSQEGLAGGGLYTDTQYF
TGTGCCAGCAGCCAAGAAGGCCTAGCGGGAGGCGGTTTATACACAGATACGCAGTATTTT
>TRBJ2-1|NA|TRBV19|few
CASSISARTYNEQFF
TGTGCCAGTAGTATATCTGCCAGGACATACAATGAGCAGTTCTTC
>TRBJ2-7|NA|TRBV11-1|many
CASSTNTYEQYF
TGTGCCAGCAGCACAAACACCTACGAGCAGTACTTC
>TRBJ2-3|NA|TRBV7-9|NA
CASSLDKEYF
TGTGCCAGCAGCTTAGACAAGGAGTATTTT
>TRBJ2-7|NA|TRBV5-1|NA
CASSDRLGSYEQYF
TGTGCCAGCAGCGACCGACTAGGCTCCTACGAGCAGTACTTC
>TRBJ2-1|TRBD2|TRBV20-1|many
CSARPTSGRSYNEQFF
TGCAGTGCTAGACCGACTAGCGGACGCTCCTACAATGAGCAGTTCTTC
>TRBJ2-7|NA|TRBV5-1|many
CASSLVWREDEQYF
TGCGCCAGCAGCTTGGTTTGGAGGGAGGACGAGCAGTACTTC
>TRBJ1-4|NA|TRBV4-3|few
CASSQEAGAANEKLFF
TGCGCCAGCAGCCAAGAGGCGGGGGCGGCTAATGAAAAACTGTTTTTT
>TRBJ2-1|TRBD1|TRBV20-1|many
CSASRTGTKDNEQFF
TGCAGTGCATCGCGGACAGGGACGAAAGACAATGAGCAGTTCTTC
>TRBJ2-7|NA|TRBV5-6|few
CASSLWGGQLLYEQYF
TGTGCCAGCAGCTTGTGGGGGGGGCAGCTTTTATACGAGCAGTACTTC
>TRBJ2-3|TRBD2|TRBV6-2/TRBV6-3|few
CASSLFRASGTRYF
TGTGCCAGCAGTTTGTTCCGGGCTAGCGGGACGCGGTATTTT
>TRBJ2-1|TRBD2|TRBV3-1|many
CASSHLSWGLAGYNEQFF
TGTGCCAGCAGCCACCTAAGTTGGGGACTAGCGGGTTACAATGAGCAGTTCTTC
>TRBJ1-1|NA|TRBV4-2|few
CASSQEDLLTGLNTEAFF
TGTGCCAGCAGCCAAGAGGACCTCCTGACAGGACTGAACACTGAAGCTTTCTTT